This TCR beta chain was identified during a study of cytomegalovirus exposure and HLA in healthy donors. Whole-study context: Prior work identified around 110 million unique TCR beta sequences in around 170 million T cells. The study's findings and limits: The study recorded 150 to 200 TCR beta chains that were cytomegalovirus-associated.

The V end was cut by 3 bases, the J end by 5 bases, with 11 bases between. This CDR3 is built from 12 residues. CDR1 and CDR2 (germline): GTSNPN, SVGIG (reference sequence). The sample holds a few counts of this clone. Its antigen is as yet unknown. PCR primers comprised 60 Vbeta and 13 Jbeta primers. Data came from immunoSEQ multiplex PCR; TCRdb stores just in-frame clones and leaves some out. Among some 180,000 clones listed, 70% to 85% were seen once. The TCR was taken from a girl aged 2-10 years in good health and CMV-seropositive. The chain uses TRBV30 and TRBJ2-7; a weak D match, TRBD2 (6 bases). What was sequenced was PBMCs. This CDR3 reads CAWSQLADEQYF. As DNA, the CDR3 is TGTGCCTGGAGCCAACTAGCAGACGAGCAGTACTTC.